The 8 T cell receptor beta chains in this list originate from one sample, sequenced in a study of blood T cell repertoires in COVID-19. Produced via immunoSEQ multiplex PCR; TCRdb's table is partial and in-frame only. The sample has 380,000 or so clones, roughly 86% seen once; the top ten hold 1.3%. The sequencing sample was made of PBMCs or T cells enriched from blood (not recorded which). These receptors were taken from a man aged 30-40 years who had recovered from COVID-19.

The CDR3 here is CASSKGTTGSSYNEQFF. The CDR3 DNA reads TGTGCCAGCAGCAAAGGCACGACAGGGAGCTCCTACAATGAGCAGTTCTTC. V is TRBV21-1 and J is TRBJ2-1; TRBD1 is taken as the D call from the table, unchecked against the DNA. TRBV21-1 is designated a pseudogene. CDR3 size: 17 residues.

This clone came up a few times. The chain employs TRBV19 and TRBJ2-7, with a tentative D call TRBD1 (6 bases). The V gene lost 3 bases and the J gene lost 2 bases, with 11 bases spanning the gap. Germline CDR1 is LNHDA and CDR2 is SQIVND (reference sequence). CDR3 length equals 14 residues. CDR3 protein: CASSMGAEAYEQYF. Written as DNA, the CDR3 is TGTGCCAGTAGTATGGGGGCAGAAGCCTACGAGCAGTACTTC.

This clone was counted a single time. The CDR3 sequence is CSSQRDRGGTEAFF. In DNA form, the CDR3 reads TGCAGCTCACAAAGGGACAGAGGAGGGACTGAAGCTTTCTTT. The chain recombines TRBV29-1 with TRBJ1-1; 7 bases fit TRBD1. The length of the CDR3 is 14 residues. Germline values: CDR1 SQVTM, CDR2 ANQGSEA. The V gene end was trimmed by 8 bases and the J gene end by 5 bases; junction bases not matched to a gene: 14.

This chain connects TRBV5-1 to TRBJ2-7; D gene ambiguous. Germline CDR1 SGHRS, CDR2 YFSETQ. The CDR3 extends over 12 amino acids. V lost 1 base, J lost 4 bases, and 6 bases lay in between. The CDR3 nucleotides are TGCGCCAGCAGCTTGACCAGTTACGAGCAGTACTTC. Amino acids: CASSLTSYEQYF.

The chain carries TRBV11-2 and TRBJ1-6; TRBD1 might be the D (6 bases). Trimming left V 5 bases short and J 14 bases short, with 25 bases between. CDR1 and CDR2 (germline): SGHAT, FQNNGV. This CDR3 contains 16 residues. In DNA, the CDR3 is TGTGCCAGCAGCGCCTCCGGGACACATAACCTCGGAACCCTCCACTTT. Amino acid sequence: CASSASGTHNLGTLHF.

The genes are TRBV4-3 and TRBJ1-1; D is possibly TRBD1 (5 bases). V lost 0 bases to trimming and J lost 0 bases, with 11 bases between them. Germline V gives CDR1 LGHNA, CDR2 YSLEER. This CDR3 region has 16 residues. The CDR3 coding sequence is TGCGCCAGCAGCCAAGAGTATACAGGAGTGAACACTGAAGCTTTCTTT. Encoded protein: CASSQEYTGVNTEAFF.

The rearrangement joins TRBV30 to TRBJ1-3, with D possibly TRBD1 on 5 matching bases. The germline V and J ends were trimmed by 7 bases and 0 bases, with 10 bases remaining between them. The CDR3 sequence is 13 residues long. Germline CDR1 is GTSNPN and CDR2 is SVGIG (reference sequence). CDR3 amino acids: CASQQDSGNTIYF. The CDR3, as DNA: TGTGCCTCGCAACAGGACTCTGGAAACACCATATATTTT.

The rearrangement joins TRBV6-1 to TRBJ2-2, with D possibly being TRBD1 (5 bases). CDR3 length equals 15 residues. Germline CDR1 is MNHNS and CDR2 is SASEGT. Trimming left V 3 bases short and J 5 bases short, with 13 bases between. As DNA, the CDR3 is TGTGCCAGCAGTGAGTCAGGGATATGGACCGGGGAGCTGTTTTTT. The encoded protein is CASSESGIWTGELFF.